One T cell receptor (beta chain) is described in this entry. Its antigen remains unidentified. Qualities for individual bases were not recorded, and no much larger clone is one base off. This sample is part of a study of cytomegalovirus exposure and HLA in healthy donors (dated by TCRdb to the late 2010s). Study-level background: According to an earlier analysis of 450 to 650 of the donors, about 179 million T cells yielded some 110 million unique TCR beta sequences and more than 250 Gb of sequence data. A later genetic analysis used genome-wide SNP genotypes for 398 of the 666 donors, treating that subset as a discovery cohort. Approximately 300 gigabases of sequencing data and 70 million to 100 million unique TCR sequences made up an early release that covered approximately 620 HLA-typed donors. Donor age, sex, ethnicity and CMV serostatus were collected together with the repertoire data. HLA typing covered class I and class II loci at four-digit resolution. On average, around 200,000 unique TCR beta nucleotide sequences were sequenced per donor among some 430 genotyped donors of the cohort, with 15% to 20% of those sequences being non-productive. Along with the roughly 700-subject first cohort, a separate validation cohort of around 120 different subjects was used. The number of donors typed differed by locus, with roughly 620-640 for A, B, C, DRB1 and DQB1, 522 for DQA1, 600 to 610 for DPA1, and approximately 470 for DPB1. In an earlier analysis of a few hundred of the donors, high-throughput TCR beta sequencing was used to judge whether each TCR beta V gene segment behaved as functional or pseudogenic. The later analysis used no new phenotypic data to find candidate immune exposures, relying instead on TCR beta sequences and their occurrence across donors. Using immunosequencing, the study profiled T cell repertoires from about 620 subjects and related those repertoires to cytomegalovirus serostatus. A later analysis re-analyzed previously published TCR beta repertoires from about 600 donors and added high-resolution HLA genotyping to study TCR occurrence patterns. Of the roughly 400 genotyped donors, 65% to 90% fell in the genetic ancestry cluster associated with self-reported Caucasian donors. The study aimed to test whether cataloging public T cell receptors could reveal signatures of past pathogen exposure. High-throughput TCR immunosequencing, statistical association of individual TCRs with disease status, and machine learning were combined to predict cytomegalovirus infection status. All discovery cohort repertoires had been generated on a single sequencing platform. A handful of DR-DQ haplotypes were treated as single units for association and clustering because of strong linkage in the cohort. Study-wide conclusions, independent of this receptor: When HLA alleles, especially DR and DQ, strongly co-occurred, TCR associations were difficult to assign to individual alleles. In a later analysis, TCR association rates were found to vary across HLA loci, with the most associated TCRs seen for DRB1 alleles and the fewest for HLA-C alleles. In an earlier analysis of some 500 of the donors, most TCR beta V segments were observed in productive rearrangements about 90% or about 30% of the time, broadly matching IMGT annotations. A few of the identified cytomegalovirus-associated TCR beta chains were confirmed in vitro to be specific for cytomegalovirus antigens. Most TCR sequences were observed very rarely across donors, whereas some public TCRs were present in many individuals. A later analysis found that most CMV-associated TCR beta chains appeared HLA-restricted, with HLA associations seemingly driven largely by CMV exposure. Compared with equally common non-associated chains, HLA-associated TCR beta chains in a later analysis were more clonally expanded and had lower generation probabilities. It was suggested by the authors that the approach could potentially be generalized to other disease states and immunological phenotypes. Linkage disequilibrium might explain the correlated functional status among segregating V segments, but an unknown experimental factor could not be ruled out. At a false discovery rate of 0.05, a later analysis linked 15,000 to 20,000 TCR beta sequences to specific HLA alleles. Because some donors lacked HLA typing at each locus, the association tests relied only on the typed subset. Compared with the roughly 710-donor mean, donors in an Asian-associated ancestry cluster had fewer N-insertions in productive TCRs, according to a later genetic analysis. An association between a missense DCLRE1C variant and V-gene and J-gene trimming of TCR beta chains was found in a later genetic analysis and replicated in an independent cohort. A group of highly shared sequence variants was considered likely to be a technical artifact of the sequencing pipeline. Roughly uniform sequencing depth across donors was assumed in presence/absence analyses, although this assumption may not hold. This cohort had only TCR beta chains sequenced, and the lack of alpha or paired-chain data limited which features could be detected. A further reported finding was that TCR beta sequences accurately predicted the HLA-A and HLA-B alleles for most subjects in the first cohort. The earlier analysis of approximately 540 of the donors excluded some 15 rarely observed V segments, including chromosome 9 orphons, because counts were too low. For the cohort, immune exposure information was limited to CMV serostatus. Several of the top co-occurrence clusters appeared to be linked to parvovirus B19, influenza, CMV and Epstein-Barr virus, according to a later analysis. The study gave a list of about 160 TCR beta chains associated with cytomegalovirus. The classifier was reported to diagnose cytomegalovirus status with high specificity and sensitivity in both the original and validation cohorts. Because the 87-base-pair reads could not distinguish some IMGT-functional V segments, including TRBV6-2 and TRBV6-3, those segments were excluded.

The cohort consisted of approximately 690 healthy bone marrow donors. All cohort members were sampled while nominally healthy, although unrecorded immune exposures were likely present. The donor was CMV seropositive and was included in the group of around 300 seropositive cohort members. A peripheral blood sample was provided by each donor, and peripheral blood mononuclear cells were used for TCR beta sequencing. The Qiagen DNeasy Blood Extraction Kit was used to extract genomic DNA from the blood cell samples. From a lookup of the germline V gene, CDR1 and CDR2 are KGHSY and FQNENV. V is cut by 6 bases and J by 4 bases, and the space between the germline ends is 12 bases. The CDR3 runs 13 residues from the cysteine to the phenylalanine. Only the CDR3 region is kept as DNA, spanning 39 bases read in frame from base 1. Preparation of the library involved the immunoSEQ multiplex PCR assay. For the multiplex PCR, a mixture combining 60 forward primers for TCR Vbeta segments and 13 reverse primers for TCR Jbeta segments was used. The CDR3 region of rearranged TCR beta genes was amplified from genomic DNA by a multiplex PCR assay. On the Illumina HiSeq System, the amplified TCR beta libraries were sequenced as 87-base-pair reads. Regarding the original processing steps: A later analysis tallied 80 million to 95 million unique TCR beta chains across the 666 repertoires, and about 12 million of those chains were shared by two or more donors. Raw reads were error-corrected and collapsed into unique sequences with a nearest-neighbor algorithm that merged closely related sequences to remove PCR and sequencing errors. Alignment of CDR3 sequences to IMGT reference sequences was used to assign V, D and J gene segments. For a sequence to be retained, a match of at least six nucleotides to both a V gene segment and a J gene segment was required. A rearrangement was called productive if the CDR3 had no stop codons and remained in frame with V and J, and every other rearrangement was called non-productive. Following IMGT convention, CDR3 was defined as the stretch from the second conserved V-encoded cysteine up to the conserved J-encoded phenylalanine. Sequences without an unambiguous match to a single V gene segment were excluded from the earlier analysis of about 600 of the donors. In an earlier analysis of almost 600 of the donors, a V segment was called functional when productive rearrangements were above 56.7%, and segregating when the standard deviation between donors exceeded 5%. A statistical classification framework was built for diagnosing cytomegalovirus status from the catalog of TCR beta chain sequences. V and J gene assignment, in a later analysis, came from comparing TCR nucleotide sequences with IMGT/GENE-DB human TR gene sequences. In a later analysis, CDR3 sequences and most-parsimonious VDJ recombination scenarios were assigned using the TCRdist pipeline. In a later analysis, each TCR beta chain was defined by its CDR3 amino acid sequence together with its V-gene family, and reads lacking a unique V-gene family were excluded. In a later analysis, 550 to 650 highly shared, low-generation-probability nucleotide sequences were removed to address suspected cross-contamination and a sequencing artifact. In a later analysis, a clonal expansion index was calculated for each public chain from normalized within-repertoire ranks of inferred template counts. A later analysis computed generation probabilities with a VDJ recombination model fitted to out-of-frame rearrangements, and checked the results against IGoR. A later analysis scored TCR-TCR, TCR-HLA and TCR-CMV co-occurrence with hypergeometric tests, applying a repertoire-size bias correction to TCR pairs. False discovery rates were estimated in a later analysis by permuting HLA or CMV assignments 20 times. In a later analysis, co-occurring TCRs were grouped using DBSCAN, with TCRdist sequence similarity added in when clustering inside HLA-allele-positive subsets. Co-occurrence clustering excluded repertoires with fewer than 30,000 or more than 120,000 public chains, plus five with anomalous nucleotide sharing. The clones in this table, taken by TCRdb from immuneACCESS, are in-frame only. Not every clone is retained; where verified, under half of the shortfall comes from an unresolved V gene, and the cause of the rest is unknown. D and trimming come from the DNA, and the V and J calls and clone size come from that table. Counted in this sample were about 110,000 clones; nearly 75% of them appeared once. 4.8% of the sample goes to the ten largest clones.

The receptor's source is a man aged 30 to 39 in good health and CMV-seropositive. The sequence joins TRBV16 to TRBJ1-1; the D segment cannot be called with confidence. What was sequenced was PBMCs. CDR3 reads: CASRELTRTEAFF. The nucleotide sequence reads TGTGCCAGCAGAGAGTTAACGCGCACTGAAGCTTTCTTT.